What follows describes a single T cell receptor (beta chain). The sample comes from a study of shared clonotypes between healthy human individuals. The repertoire was sequenced with immunoSEQ multiplex PCR; TCRdb's copy has only in-frame clones and lacks some. The repertoire holds around 1 million clones, with 60% to 85% as singletons. CDR3 size: 13 residues. Germline V gene sequence: CDR1 MNHEY, CDR2 SVGAGI. V gave up 6 bases and J gave up 8 bases, with 13 bases separating them. The TCR was taken from a man in his late teens or twenties in good health. The chain links TRBV6-5 to TRBJ1-4, with D possibly being TRBD1 (6 bases). What was sequenced was memory CD4+ T cells sorted from blood. Described subset: CD45RA-negative fraction. CDR3 coding DNA: TGTGCCAGCAGGAGGGGGGGTAGGGAAAAACTGTTTTTT. Amino acids: CASRRGGREKLFF.